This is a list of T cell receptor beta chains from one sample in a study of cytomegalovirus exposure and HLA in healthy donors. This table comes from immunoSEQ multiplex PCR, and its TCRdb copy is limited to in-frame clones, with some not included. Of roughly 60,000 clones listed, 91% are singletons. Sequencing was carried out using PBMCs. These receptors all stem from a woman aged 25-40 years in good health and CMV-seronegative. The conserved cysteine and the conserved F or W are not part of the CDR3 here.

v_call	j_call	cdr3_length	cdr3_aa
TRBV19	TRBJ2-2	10	ASIPSGGELF
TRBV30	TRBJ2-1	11	AWSGSRYNEQF
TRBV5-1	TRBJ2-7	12	ASSLGGAQGEQY
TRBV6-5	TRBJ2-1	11	ASSRDSGDRRF
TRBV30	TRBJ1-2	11	AVDRDDGYGYT
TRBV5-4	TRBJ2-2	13	ASSVAAGETRGLF
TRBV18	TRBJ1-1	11	ASSSTQEEGAF
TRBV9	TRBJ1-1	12	ASSVTGGNTEAF
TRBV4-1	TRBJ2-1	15	ASSHVLSRRGHNEQF
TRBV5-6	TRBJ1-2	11	ASSSTGGDGYT
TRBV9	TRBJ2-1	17	ASSESGTSGSGSYNEQF
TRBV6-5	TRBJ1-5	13	ASRRGTGSNQPQH
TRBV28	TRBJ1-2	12	ASSPGQTVYGYT
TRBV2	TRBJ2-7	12	ASSDTSGSYEQY
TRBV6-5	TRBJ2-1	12	ASSQGAAYNEQF
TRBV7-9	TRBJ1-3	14	ASSLARPASGNTIY
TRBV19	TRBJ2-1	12	ASRSTENYNEQF
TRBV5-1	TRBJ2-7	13	ASSPGTGDFREQY
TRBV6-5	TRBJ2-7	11	ASRVAGAREQY
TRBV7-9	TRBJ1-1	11	ASSLDRNTEAF
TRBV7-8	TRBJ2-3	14	ASSLRGLAGQDTQY
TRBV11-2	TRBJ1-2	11	ASSADSLGGYT
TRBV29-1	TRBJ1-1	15	SVEIGQTTDGHTEAF
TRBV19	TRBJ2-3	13	ASSTARKHTDTQY
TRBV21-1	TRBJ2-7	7	ASSPGSR
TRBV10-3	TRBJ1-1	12	AISLQETNTEAF
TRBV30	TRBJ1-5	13	AWSVTYRSNQPQH
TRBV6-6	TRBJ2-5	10	ASSPAEETQY
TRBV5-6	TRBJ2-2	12	ASSLQGLAGELF
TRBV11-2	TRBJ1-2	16	ASSLDWGGQPAPNGYT
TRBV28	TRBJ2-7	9	ASSPGTKRD
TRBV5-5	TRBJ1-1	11	ASSPNRGREAF
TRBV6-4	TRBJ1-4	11	ASSDSAGEKLF
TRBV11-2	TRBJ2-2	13	ASSPGWTNTGELF
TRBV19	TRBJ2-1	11	ATEAGGTNEQF
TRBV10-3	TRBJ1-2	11	AISDRASYGYT
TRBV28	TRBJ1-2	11	ASSGSDPHGYT
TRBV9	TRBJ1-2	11	ASRPAGLDGYT
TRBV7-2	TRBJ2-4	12	ASRTSGKSDIQY
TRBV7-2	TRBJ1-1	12	ASSQVRGETEAF
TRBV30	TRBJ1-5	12	AWGQPPNNQPQH
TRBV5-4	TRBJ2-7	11	ASSLDRGYEQY
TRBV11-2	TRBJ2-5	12	ASTRIAVQETQY